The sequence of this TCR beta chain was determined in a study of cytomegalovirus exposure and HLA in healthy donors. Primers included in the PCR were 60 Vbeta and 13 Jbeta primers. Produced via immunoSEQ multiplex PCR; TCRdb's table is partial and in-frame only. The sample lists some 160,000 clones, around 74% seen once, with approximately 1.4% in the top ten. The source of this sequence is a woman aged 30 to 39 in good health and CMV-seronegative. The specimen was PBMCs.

The CDR3 protein is CAWGTGGAYNSPLHF. The CDR3 DNA follows: TGTGCCTGGGGGACAGGGGGGGCATATAATTCACCCCTCCACTTT. The rearrangement joins TRBV30 to TRBJ1-6; 11 bases fit TRBD1. Germline V gives CDR1 GTSNPN, CDR2 SVGIG (reference sequence). The trim removed 5 bases at V and 4 bases at J, leaving 4 bases unmatched. The length of the CDR3 is 15 residues.